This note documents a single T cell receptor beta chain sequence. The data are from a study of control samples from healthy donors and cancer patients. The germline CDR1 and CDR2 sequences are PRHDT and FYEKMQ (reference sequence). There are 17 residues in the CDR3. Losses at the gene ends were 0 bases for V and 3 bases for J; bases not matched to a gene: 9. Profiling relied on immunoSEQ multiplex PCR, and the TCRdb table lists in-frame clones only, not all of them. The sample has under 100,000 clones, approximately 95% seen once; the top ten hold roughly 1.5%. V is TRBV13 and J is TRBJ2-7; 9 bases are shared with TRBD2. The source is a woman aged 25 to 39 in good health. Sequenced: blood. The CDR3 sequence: CASSLGRLREGLYEQYF. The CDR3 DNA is TGTGCCAGCAGCTTAGGCCGTTTGCGGGAGGGACTCTACGAGCAGTACTTC.